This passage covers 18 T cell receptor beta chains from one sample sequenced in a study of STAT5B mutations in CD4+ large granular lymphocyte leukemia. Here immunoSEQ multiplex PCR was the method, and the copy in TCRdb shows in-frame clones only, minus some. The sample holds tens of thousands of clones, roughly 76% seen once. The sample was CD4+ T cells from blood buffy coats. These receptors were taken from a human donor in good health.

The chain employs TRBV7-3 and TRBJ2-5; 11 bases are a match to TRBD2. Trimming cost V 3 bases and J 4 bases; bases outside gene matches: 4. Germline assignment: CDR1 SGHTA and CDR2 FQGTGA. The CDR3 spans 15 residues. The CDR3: CASSLLAGGVETQYF. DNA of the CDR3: TGTGCCAGCAGCTTGCTAGCGGGGGGTGTAGAGACCCAGTACTTC.

This chain's CDR3 is CASSLGLAEFKGELFF. CDR3 bases: TGTGCCAGCAGCTTAGGGCTAGCGGAATTCAAGGGGGAGCTGTTTTTT. This chain links TRBV11-3 with TRBJ2-2; 7 nucleotides match TRBD2. CDR1 is SGHNT, CDR2 YENEEA, per germline. V trimming: 1 base; J trimming: 8 bases; junction bases outside the gene matches: 10. The length of the CDR3 is 16 residues.

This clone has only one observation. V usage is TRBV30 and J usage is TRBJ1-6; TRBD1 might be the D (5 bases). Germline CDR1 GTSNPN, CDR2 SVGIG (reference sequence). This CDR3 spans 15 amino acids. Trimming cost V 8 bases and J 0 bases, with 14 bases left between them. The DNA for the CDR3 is TGTGCCGCCCAAATTAGGGGCTCCTATAATTCACCCCTCCACTTT. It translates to CAAQIRGSYNSPLHF.

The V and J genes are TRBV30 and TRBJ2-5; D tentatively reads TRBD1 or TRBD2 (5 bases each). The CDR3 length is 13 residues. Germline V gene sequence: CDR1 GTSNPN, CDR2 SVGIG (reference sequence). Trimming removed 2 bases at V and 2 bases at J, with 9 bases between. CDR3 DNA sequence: TGTGCCTGGAGTTATTGGGGGCAAGAGACCCAGTACTTC. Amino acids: CAWSYWGQETQYF.

This chain's CDR3 is CSVKQGYEQYF. The CDR3 region has the DNA TGCAGCGTCAAACAGGGCTACGAGCAGTACTTC. The gene calls are TRBV29-1 and TRBJ2-7; weak D call: TRBD1 (6 bases). V was pared by 6 bases and J by 3 bases, with 9 bases between. The CDR3 spans 11 residues. Per germline, CDR1 SQVTM and CDR2 ANQGSEA.

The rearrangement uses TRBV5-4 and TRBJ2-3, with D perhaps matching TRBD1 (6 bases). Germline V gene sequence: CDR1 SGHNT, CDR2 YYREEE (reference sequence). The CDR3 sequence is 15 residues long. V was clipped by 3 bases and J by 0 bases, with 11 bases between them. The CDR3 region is CASSSQGVSTDTQYF. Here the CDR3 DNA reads TGTGCCAGCAGCTCACAGGGAGTTAGCACAGATACGCAGTATTTT.

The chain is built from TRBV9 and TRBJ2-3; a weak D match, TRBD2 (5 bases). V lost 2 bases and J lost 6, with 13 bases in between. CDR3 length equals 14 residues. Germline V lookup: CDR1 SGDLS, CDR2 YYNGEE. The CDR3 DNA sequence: TGTGCCAGCAGCGTTACGGACTTGGGGGATACGCAGTATTTT. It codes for CASSVTDLGDTQYF.

CDR3 in amino acids: CASSRGTANTEAFF. CDR3 DNA: TGTGCCAGCAGCCGGGGGACGGCGAACACTGAAGCTTTCTTT. The chain links TRBV5-6 to TRBJ1-1; possibly TRBD1 for D (5 bases). The CDR3 covers 14 residues. Germline V gives CDR1 SGHDT, CDR2 YYEEEE. V was clipped by 4 bases and J by 1 base, with 11 bases between them.

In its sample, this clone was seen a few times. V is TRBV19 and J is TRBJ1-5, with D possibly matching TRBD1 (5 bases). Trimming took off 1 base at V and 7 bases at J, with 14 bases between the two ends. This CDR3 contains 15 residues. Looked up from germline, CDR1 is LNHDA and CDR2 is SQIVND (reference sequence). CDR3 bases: TGTGCCAGTAGTATAGGGTGGCAGGGTGTACAGCCCCAGCATTTT. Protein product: CASSIGWQGVQPQHF.

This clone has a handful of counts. DNA for the CDR3: TGTGCCAGCAGCTCCTACAGGTATGGACCCGAAGCTTTCTTT. Translation gives CASSSYRYGPEAFF. The V and J genes are TRBV7-9 and TRBJ1-1, with D possibly matching TRBD1 (5 bases). The CDR3 length is 14 residues. Trimming took 4 bases from V and 8 from J, leaving 17 bases between them. Per germline, CDR1 SEHNR and CDR2 FQNEAQ (reference sequence).

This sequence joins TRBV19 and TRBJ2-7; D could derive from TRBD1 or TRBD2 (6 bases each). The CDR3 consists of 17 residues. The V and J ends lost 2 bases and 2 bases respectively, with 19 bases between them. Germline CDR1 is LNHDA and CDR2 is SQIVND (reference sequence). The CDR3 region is CASSILSRRGAAYEQYF. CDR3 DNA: TGTGCCAGTAGTATATTATCTCGGAGGGGGGCCGCCTACGAGCAGTACTTC.

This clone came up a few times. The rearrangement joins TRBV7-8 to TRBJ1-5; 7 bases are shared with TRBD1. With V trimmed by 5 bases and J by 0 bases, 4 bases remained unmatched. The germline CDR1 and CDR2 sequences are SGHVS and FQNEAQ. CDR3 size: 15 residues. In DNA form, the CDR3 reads TGTGCCAGCAGCCTGGGGACAGTTAGCAATCAGCCCCAGCATTTT. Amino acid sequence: CASSLGTVSNQPQHF.

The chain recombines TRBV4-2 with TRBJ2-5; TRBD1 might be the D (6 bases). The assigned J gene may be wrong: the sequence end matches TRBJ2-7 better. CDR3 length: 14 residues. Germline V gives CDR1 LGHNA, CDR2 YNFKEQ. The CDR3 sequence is CASSQEQGTYEQYF. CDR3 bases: TGTGCCAGCAGCCAAGAACAGGGAACCTACGAGCAGTACTTC.

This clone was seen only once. CDR3 DNA: TGTGCCAGCAGCCTCGGGACCGGCGGCTACACCTTC. It yields the protein CASSLGTGGYTF. This chain links TRBV7-2 with TRBJ1-2; the D gene is possibly TRBD1 (5 bases). Germline V gene sequence: CDR1 SGHTA, CDR2 FQGNSA. This CDR3 is 12 amino acids long. The ends were cut back, 5 bases at V and 8 bases at J, with 12 bases in the middle.

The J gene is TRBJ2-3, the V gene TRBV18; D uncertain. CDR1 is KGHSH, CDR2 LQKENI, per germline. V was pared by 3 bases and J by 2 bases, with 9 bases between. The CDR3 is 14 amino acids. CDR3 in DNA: TGTGCCAGCTCACCCCGGTCCCTCACAGATACGCAGTATTTT. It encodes CASSPRSLTDTQYF.

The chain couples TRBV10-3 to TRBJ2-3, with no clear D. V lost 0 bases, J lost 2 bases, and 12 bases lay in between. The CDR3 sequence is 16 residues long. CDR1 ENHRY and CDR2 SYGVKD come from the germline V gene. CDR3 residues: CAISESRTYPTDTQYF. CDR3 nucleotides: TGTGCCATCAGTGAGTCGCGCACTTACCCCACAGATACGCAGTATTTT.

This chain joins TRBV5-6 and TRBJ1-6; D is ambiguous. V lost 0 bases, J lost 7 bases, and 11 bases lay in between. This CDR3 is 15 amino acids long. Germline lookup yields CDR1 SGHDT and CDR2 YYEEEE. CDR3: CASSLVWAENSPLHF. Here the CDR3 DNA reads TGTGCCAGCAGCTTGGTATGGGCAGAAAATTCACCCCTCCACTTT.

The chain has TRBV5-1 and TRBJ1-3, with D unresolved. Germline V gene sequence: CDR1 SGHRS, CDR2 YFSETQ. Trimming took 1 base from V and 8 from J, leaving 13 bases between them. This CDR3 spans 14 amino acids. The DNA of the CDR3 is TGCGCCAGCAGCTTGTTAGGGTTTTGGGACACCATATATTTT. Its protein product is CASSLLGFWDTIYF.